This TCR beta chain was captured in a study of shared T cell receptors in the human thymus. Trimming at V came to 5 bases and at J to 5 bases, leaving 12 bases not matched to a gene. The CDR3 is made up of 15 amino acids. Looked up from germline, CDR1 is SGHAT and CDR2 is FQDESV (reference sequence). Here immunoSEQ multiplex PCR was the method, and the copy in TCRdb shows in-frame clones only, minus some. The sample lists about 380,000 clones, 95% seen once, with approximately 0.02% in the top ten. What was sequenced was thymocytes. The J gene is TRBJ2-7, the V gene TRBV11-1; 7 nucleotides line up with TRBD2. The sequence derives from a human donor. The CDR3 reads CASSPEGGRRHEQYF. The CDR3 nucleotides are TGTGCCAGCAGCCCAGAGGGCGGGAGAAGGCACGAGCAGTACTTC.